This is a list of T cell receptor beta chains from one sample in a study of OX40 agonist ivuxolimab in advanced cancers. Clones were sequenced by immunoSEQ multiplex PCR, and TCRdb holds only the in-frame ones, with some missing. This sample has approximately 17,000 clones, with almost 85% found just once. The source was CD4+ or CD8+ T cells sorted from blood, collected in a trial of the OX40 agonist ivuxolimab. The receptors derive from an adult with an advanced solid tumor such as melanoma, head and neck, liver or kidney cancer. The CDR3 runs from the conserved cysteine through the conserved F or W. Fields, in order: J gene, D gene, V gene, CDR3 protein, CDR3 DNA. D genes are given only for firm matches.

J: TRBJ2-7; D: .; V: TRBV7-9; CDR3: CASSPGGTGRYEQYF; DNA: TGTGCCAGCAGTCCCGGGGGGACAGGTCGGTACGAGCAGTACTTC
J: TRBJ2-1; D: TRBD1; V: TRBV11-3; CDR3: CASSLGTGTYNEQFF; DNA: TGTGCCAGCAGCTTAGGGACAGGGACCTACAATGAGCAGTTCTTC
J: TRBJ1-1; D: .; V: TRBV9; CDR3: CASSGGATEAFF; DNA: TGTGCCAGCAGCGGGGGCGCCACTGAAGCTTTCTTT
J: TRBJ2-3; D: .; V: TRBV9; CDR3: CASSVARGAPDTQYF; DNA: TGTGCCAGCAGCGTAGCACGGGGGGCCCCAGATACGCAGTATTTT
J: TRBJ2-7; D: TRBD1; V: TRBV7-9; CDR3: CASSLSGTGSYEQYF; DNA: TGTGCCAGCAGCTTGTCCGGGACAGGTAGCTACGAGCAGTACTTC
J: TRBJ2-2; D: .; V: TRBV7-9; CDR3: CASSLAAGELFF; DNA: TGTGCCAGCAGCTTAGCTGCCGGGGAGCTGTTTTTT
J: TRBJ2-7; D: .; V: TRBV7-9; CDR3: CASSSMPSYEQYF; DNA: TGTGCCAGCAGCTCCATGCCGTCCTACGAGCAGTACTTC
J: TRBJ2-3; D: TRBD2; V: TRBV5-1; CDR3: CASSSSGGITDTQYF; DNA: TGCGCCAGCAGCTCTAGCGGGGGGATCACAGATACGCAGTATTTT
J: TRBJ2-3; D: .; V: TRBV28; CDR3: CASSLTPPISGVEDTQYF; DNA: TGTGCCAGCAGTCTTACTCCCCCGATAAGCGGAGTAGAAGATACGCAGTATTTT
J: TRBJ1-6; D: .; V: TRBV25-1; CDR3: CASSTSGAPLHF; DNA: TGTGCCAGCAGTACTTCAGGGGCACCCCTCCACTTT
J: TRBJ2-2; D: .; V: TRBV9; CDR3: CASSTSSGELFF; DNA: TGTGCCAGCTCCACTAGTTCCGGGGAGCTGTTTTTT